This T cell receptor beta chain emerged from a study of vaccination effects on CD4 cells after COVID-19 (dated by TCRdb to 2021 to 2024). Study-level background: Post-vaccine samples across the study were collected a median of 72 days after the second dose, with a range of 14 to 241. In both COVID-19 convalescent patients and infection-naive vaccine recipients, the study compared SARS-CoV-2 spike-specific CD4+ TCR repertoires from before mRNA vaccination with those from after it. Altogether, some 10 COVID-19 convalescent patients and several SARS-CoV-2-naive healthy vaccine recipients made up the full study. The Oncomine TCR Beta short-read assay on an Illumina iSeq 100 was used to sequence cultures from other donors in the study.

To identify antigen-specific CD4+ T cell clonotypes by their expansion, the ViraFEST assay first stimulated PBMC with viral peptide pools and then applied TCR sequencing. After around 11 days of culture, CD4+ T cells were isolated with the EasySep CD4+ T cell isolation kit. Each participant got two doses of an mRNA SARS-CoV-2 vaccine, either BNT162b2 or mRNA-1273. None of the healthy vaccine recipients had a prior SARS-CoV-2 infection, which was confirmed by nucleocapsid antibody tests that came back negative both before and after vaccination. About 2 million PBMC per well were cultured in IMDM with about 4.8% human AB serum, roughly 11 IU/ml IL-2 and gentamicin, plus 10 ug/ml peptides. On days 3 and 7, half of the culture medium was replaced with fresh IL-2-containing medium. Each peptide stimulation condition was cultured in triplicate wells unless otherwise noted. PBMC were separated from whole blood using Ficoll-Paque Plus gradient centrifugation and were then either cryopreserved at -140C or used fresh. The spike proteins of SARS-CoV-2 and of the common cold coronaviruses HCoV-NL63, HCoV-OC43 and HCoV-229E were spanned by overlapping peptide pools. The QIAamp micro DNA kit was used to extract genomic DNA from the cultured CD4+ T cells.

Preparation of the library involved the immunoSEQ multiplex PCR assay. DNA from the cultured and isolated CD4+ T cells underwent TCR beta CDR3 sequencing. Turning to the authors' computational methods: The analysis removed non-productive TCR sequences, trimmed reads to the CDR3 region, and retained only CDR3s that were 7 or more amino acids long. Antigen-specific clonotypes were identified with the MANAFEST web app by comparing expansion in peptide wells against reference cultures. To be called positive, a clone needed expansion at FDR<0.05 compared with the reference and with all other wells, an odds ratio greater than 5, and a frequency greater than 0.1% in two replicate wells. A clonotype was defined as cross-reactive if the clonotype was significantly expanded both in SARS-CoV-2 spike wells and in at least one common cold coronavirus spike condition. CDR3 similarity was assessed by Levenshtein distance using the stringdist R package, and unrooted trees were constructed with ape in R 3.6.1. TCRdb retrieved this table from immuneACCESS and kept in-frame rearrangements only. Not all clones are present; in checked studies, unresolved V genes account for under half, and no reason is known for the remainder. V and J calls and clone size are copied from that table; D and trimming were computed from the DNA. This sample holds under 80,000 clones; roughly three quarters were observed only once. The top ten clones comprise more than 0.85% of the sample.

Cut back by 5 bases and 9 bases, the V and J ends lie 13 bases apart. From the cysteine through the valine, the CDR3 covers 12 amino acids. The CDR3 DNA has 36 bases and is translated from base 1. Looking up the germline V gene yields CDR1 KGHDR and CDR2 SFDVKD. Concerning this clone: Its cognate antigen has yet to be identified. Base qualities are not at hand, and no much larger clone is one base apart.

What the work shows at the level of the full study, not this receptor alone: The study was limited by a small number of convalescent patients, and early post-infection timepoints were lacking. Both infection-induced and vaccine-induced clones contracted markedly at late post-vaccination timepoints, which is consistent with waning T cell responses. Among healthy vaccine recipients, nearly all vaccine-induced clones were SARS-CoV-2 mono-reactive, and just 1 of 255 was cross-reactive with common cold coronaviruses.

The chain joins TRBV24-1 to TRBJ2-7; 5 matching bases give a weak D call of TRBD1. This sequence originates from a human donor who received a COVID-19 vaccine. This material consisted of CD4+ T cells from PBMCs cultured with HCoV-OC43 spike peptides, taken after COVID-19 vaccination. According to the study, the label for this sample's cell subset or site signals: HCoV-OC43 spike overlapping peptide pool stimulation. The DNA sequence follows: TGTGCCACCAGTGTTCTGGGGCCGGGGCAGTACGTC. The resulting protein is CATSVLGPGQYV.